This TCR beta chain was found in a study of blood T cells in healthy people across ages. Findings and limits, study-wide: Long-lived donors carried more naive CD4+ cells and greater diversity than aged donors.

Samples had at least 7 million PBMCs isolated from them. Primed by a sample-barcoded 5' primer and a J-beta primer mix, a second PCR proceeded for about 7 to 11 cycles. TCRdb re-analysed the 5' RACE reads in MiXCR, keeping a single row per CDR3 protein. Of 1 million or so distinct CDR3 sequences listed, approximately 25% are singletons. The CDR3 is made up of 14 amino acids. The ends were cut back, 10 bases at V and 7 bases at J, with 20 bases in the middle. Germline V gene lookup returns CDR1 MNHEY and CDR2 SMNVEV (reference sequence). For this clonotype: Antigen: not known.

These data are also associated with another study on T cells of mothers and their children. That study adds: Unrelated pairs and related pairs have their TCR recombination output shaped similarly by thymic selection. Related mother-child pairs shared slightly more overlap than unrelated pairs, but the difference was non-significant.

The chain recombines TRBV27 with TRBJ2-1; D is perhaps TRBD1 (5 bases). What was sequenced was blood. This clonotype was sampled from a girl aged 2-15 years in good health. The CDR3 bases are TGTGCCACCAAGTCTACCCAGGGTTTGAATGAGCAGTTCTTC. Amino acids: CATKSTQGLNEQFF.